This TCR beta chain was identified during a study of blood T cell repertoires in COVID-19. Turning to the study itself: Donors in the United States, Italy and Spain gave samples during acute or convalescent COVID-19. PBMCs, B-cell-depleted T cells, or T cells provided the cDNA or gDNA that made up the material.

Deletions cut 2 bases from V and 1 base from J, with 9 bases between. The CDR3 is made up of 14 amino acids. Germline CDR1 is SGHTA and CDR2 is FQGNSA. Source study methods: Scientists estimated how many nucleated cells there were by amplifying reference gene primers. The table came from immunoSEQ multiplex PCR; TCRdb's copy has only in-frame clones and leaves some out. That table is the source of V, J and clone size, and D and trimming were worked out from the DNA. The sample yields about 59,000 clones, under 80% seen once. Sequencing was carried out using peripheral blood. The chain joins TRBV7-2 to TRBJ2-7; D may be TRBD1 (6 bases). The TCR was taken from a human donor in a cohort sampled during active COVID-19. CDR3 sequence: CASSLRQASYEQYF. The CDR3 nucleotides are TGTGCCAGCAGCTTACGACAGGCGTCCTACGAGCAGTACTTC.